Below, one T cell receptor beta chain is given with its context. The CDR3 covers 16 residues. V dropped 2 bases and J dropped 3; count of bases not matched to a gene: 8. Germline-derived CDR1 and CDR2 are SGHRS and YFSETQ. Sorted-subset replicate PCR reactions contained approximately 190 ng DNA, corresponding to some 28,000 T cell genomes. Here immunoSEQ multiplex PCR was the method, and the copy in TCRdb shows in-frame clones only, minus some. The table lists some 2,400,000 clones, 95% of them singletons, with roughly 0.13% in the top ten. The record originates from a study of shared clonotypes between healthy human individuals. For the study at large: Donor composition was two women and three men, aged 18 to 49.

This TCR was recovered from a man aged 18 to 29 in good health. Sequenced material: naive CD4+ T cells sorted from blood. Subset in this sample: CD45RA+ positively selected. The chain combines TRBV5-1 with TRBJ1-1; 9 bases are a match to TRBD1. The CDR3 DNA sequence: TGCGCCAGCAGCTTAACAGGGGGCACGATGGACACTGAAGCTTTCTTT. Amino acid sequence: CASSLTGGTMDTEAFF.